Listed below are T cell receptor beta chains from one sample, sequenced in a study of cytomegalovirus exposure and HLA in healthy donors. Measured with immunoSEQ multiplex PCR; TCRdb has only the in-frame clones, and not every one. In the table there are about 100,000 clones, about three quarters of which are singletons. The sequenced sample was PBMCs. All receptors come from a woman aged 18-29 years in good health and CMV-seropositive. The CDR3 runs from the conserved cysteine through the conserved F or W. The order of the fields is clone size, D gene, J gene, V gene, CDR3 DNA, CDR3 protein. The D gene is left open where the match is weak. A row's size may be missing; if present it is once, few, many or a size class.

clone_size: NA; d_call: TRBD2; j_call: TRBJ2-1; v_call: TRBV28; cdr3_nt: TGTGCCAGCAGTTGGCGGGAGGGCCCCTACAATGAGCAGTTCTTC; cdr3_aa: CASSWREGPYNEQFF
clone_size: once; d_call: TRBD1; j_call: TRBJ1-2; v_call: TRBV30; cdr3_nt: TGTGCCTGGGACGGACAGGGCGGCGGCTACACCTTC; cdr3_aa: CAWDGQGGGYTF
clone_size: NA; d_call: TRBD1; j_call: TRBJ2-7; v_call: TRBV6-5; cdr3_nt: TGTGCCAGCAGTCGTGACAGGGGGCCAATTTCCGAGCAGTACTTC; cdr3_aa: CASSRDRGPISEQYF
clone_size: NA; d_call: TRBD2; j_call: TRBJ2-7; v_call: TRBV10-3; cdr3_nt: TGTGCCATCAGTGCGCGGGAGTCAGTGTACTTC; cdr3_aa: CAISARESVYF
clone_size: NA; d_call: TRBD1; j_call: TRBJ2-1; v_call: TRBV7-9; cdr3_nt: TGTGCCAGCAGCTTAGGAGGGACAGGGACATGGGATGAGCAGTTCTTC; cdr3_aa: CASSLGGTGTWDEQFF
clone_size: few; d_call: NA; j_call: TRBJ2-7; v_call: TRBV28; cdr3_nt: TGTGCCAGCAGTAGTACAGGCTACGAGCAGTACTTC; cdr3_aa: CASSSTGYEQYF
clone_size: NA; d_call: TRBD1; j_call: TRBJ2-5; v_call: TRBV6-1; cdr3_nt: TGTGCCAGCAGTTTCCGGGACAGCAAAGAGACCCAGTACTTC; cdr3_aa: CASSFRDSKETQYF
clone_size: NA; d_call: NA; j_call: TRBJ2-1; v_call: TRBV6-5; cdr3_nt: TGTGCCAGCACCACGGGGATCGGCTCCTACAATGAGCAGTTCTTC; cdr3_aa: CASTTGIGSYNEQFF
clone_size: few; d_call: TRBD1; j_call: TRBJ1-5; v_call: TRBV5-1; cdr3_nt: TGCGCCAGCAGCATAGGGACAGGTCCCAATCAGCCCCAGCATTTT; cdr3_aa: CASSIGTGPNQPQHF
clone_size: NA; d_call: NA; j_call: TRBJ1-1; v_call: TRBV5-1; cdr3_nt: TGCGCCAGCTCCACGGGGTCCAGTAACACTGAAGCTTTCTTT; cdr3_aa: CASSTGSSNTEAFF
clone_size: NA; d_call: NA; j_call: TRBJ2-1; v_call: TRBV6-5; cdr3_nt: TGTGCCAGCACCCAGGTGGCGGGGAAAAATGAGCAGTTCTTC; cdr3_aa: CASTQVAGKNEQFF
clone_size: NA; d_call: NA; j_call: TRBJ2-3; v_call: TRBV7-2; cdr3_nt: TGTGCCAGCAGCGGGAGGGGGAGCACAGATACGCAGTATTTT; cdr3_aa: CASSGRGSTDTQYF
clone_size: NA; d_call: TRBD1; j_call: TRBJ2-5; v_call: TRBV10-3; cdr3_nt: TGTGCCATCCGGACAGGGGGCGATGAGACCCAGTACTTC; cdr3_aa: CAIRTGGDETQYF
clone_size: NA; d_call: NA; j_call: TRBJ2-1; v_call: TRBV13; cdr3_nt: TGTGCCAGCAGCTTAGGCCTACTAGGCGACTACAATGAGCAGTTCTTC; cdr3_aa: CASSLGLLGDYNEQFF
clone_size: few; d_call: NA; j_call: TRBJ2-7; v_call: TRBV7-9; cdr3_nt: TGTGCCAGCAGCCTTCGCCAGGGGCCGCGCTACGAGCAGTACTTC; cdr3_aa: CASSLRQGPRYEQYF
clone_size: once; d_call: TRBD2; j_call: TRBJ2-3; v_call: TRBV11-2; cdr3_nt: TGTGCCAGCAGCCCTGCTAGCGGGAGTGACACAGATACGCAGTATTTT; cdr3_aa: CASSPASGSDTDTQYF
clone_size: NA; d_call: NA; j_call: TRBJ2-7; v_call: TRBV28; cdr3_nt: TGTGCCAGCGGGCAGGGGTTCCACTACGAGCAGTACTTC; cdr3_aa: CASGQGFHYEQYF
clone_size: once; d_call: TRBD2; j_call: TRBJ2-7; v_call: TRBV7-6; cdr3_nt: TGTGCCAGCAGCTTGGACTCCACTAGCGACCAGTACTTC; cdr3_aa: CASSLDSTSDQYF
clone_size: NA; d_call: NA; j_call: TRBJ2-7; v_call: TRBV4-2; cdr3_nt: TGTGCCAGCAGCCAAGATCTTTACAGCTACGAGCAGTACTTC; cdr3_aa: CASSQDLYSYEQYF
clone_size: NA; d_call: NA; j_call: TRBJ1-2; v_call: TRBV27; cdr3_nt: TGTGCCAGCAGTATTATGGCCCTGGGGCCAGCATCTGCCTATGGCTACACCTTC; cdr3_aa: CASSIMALGPASAYGYTF
clone_size: NA; d_call: TRBD1; j_call: TRBJ1-5; v_call: TRBV30; cdr3_nt: TGTGCCTGGAGTGCTGGACAGGGGGATGCGAGCAATCAGCCCCAGCATTTT; cdr3_aa: CAWSAGQGDASNQPQHF
clone_size: NA; d_call: TRBD1; j_call: TRBJ2-7; v_call: TRBV28; cdr3_nt: TGTGCCAGCAGGTTAACAGGGGGCTTGTCCTACGAGCAGTACTTC; cdr3_aa: CASRLTGGLSYEQYF
clone_size: NA; d_call: NA; j_call: TRBJ1-5; v_call: TRBV19; cdr3_nt: TGTGCGTCGACAGATGGCAATCAGCCCCAGCATTTT; cdr3_aa: CASTDGNQPQHF
clone_size: NA; d_call: NA; j_call: TRBJ1-1; v_call: TRBV28; cdr3_nt: TGTGCCAGCATAGGAGGGGTGGTGAACACTGAAGCTTTCTTT; cdr3_aa: CASIGGVVNTEAFF
clone_size: NA; d_call: NA; j_call: TRBJ1-4; v_call: TRBV2; cdr3_nt: TGTGCCAGCAGGCTACAGGGAGGGGGTGAAAAACTGTTTTTT; cdr3_aa: CASRLQGGGEKLFF
clone_size: few; d_call: TRBD1; j_call: TRBJ2-1; v_call: TRBV2; cdr3_nt: TGTGCCAGCAGAGCGAGACAGGGGGCTCGCAATGAGCAGTTCTTC; cdr3_aa: CASRARQGARNEQFF
clone_size: NA; d_call: NA; j_call: TRBJ2-7; v_call: TRBV5-1; cdr3_nt: TGCGCCAGCAGCAGCCGCGGGCTGGGGAGTTACGAGCAGTACTTC; cdr3_aa: CASSSRGLGSYEQYF
clone_size: NA; d_call: TRBD2; j_call: TRBJ2-1; v_call: TRBV4-1; cdr3_nt: TGCGCCAGCAGCTCCCCTGTGGGTAGCGGGAGATCCTACAATGAGCAGTTCTTC; cdr3_aa: CASSSPVGSGRSYNEQFF
clone_size: NA; d_call: TRBD1; j_call: TRBJ1-4; v_call: TRBV7-8; cdr3_nt: TGTGCCAGCAGCCTGGACAGGGCCCTGTTTTTT; cdr3_aa: CASSLDRALFF
clone_size: NA; d_call: TRBD2; j_call: TRBJ2-7; v_call: TRBV9; cdr3_nt: TGTGCCAGCAGCGTAGGGGAGGGATCCTCCCTCTACGAGCAGTACTTC; cdr3_aa: CASSVGEGSSLYEQYF
clone_size: NA; d_call: TRBD1; j_call: TRBJ1-1; v_call: TRBV19; cdr3_nt: TGTGCCAGCGCCGACAGGGTCTCTACTGAAGCTTTCTTT; cdr3_aa: CASADRVSTEAFF
clone_size: few; d_call: TRBD2; j_call: TRBJ2-7; v_call: TRBV19; cdr3_nt: TGTGCCAGTACCGGGACTAGCGGGAACTCCTACGAGCAGTACTTC; cdr3_aa: CASTGTSGNSYEQYF
clone_size: NA; d_call: TRBD1; j_call: TRBJ1-1; v_call: TRBV7-9; cdr3_nt: TGCGCCAGCAGCTCACAAGGGGGCAAGAACACTGAAGCTTTCTTT; cdr3_aa: CASSSQGGKNTEAFF